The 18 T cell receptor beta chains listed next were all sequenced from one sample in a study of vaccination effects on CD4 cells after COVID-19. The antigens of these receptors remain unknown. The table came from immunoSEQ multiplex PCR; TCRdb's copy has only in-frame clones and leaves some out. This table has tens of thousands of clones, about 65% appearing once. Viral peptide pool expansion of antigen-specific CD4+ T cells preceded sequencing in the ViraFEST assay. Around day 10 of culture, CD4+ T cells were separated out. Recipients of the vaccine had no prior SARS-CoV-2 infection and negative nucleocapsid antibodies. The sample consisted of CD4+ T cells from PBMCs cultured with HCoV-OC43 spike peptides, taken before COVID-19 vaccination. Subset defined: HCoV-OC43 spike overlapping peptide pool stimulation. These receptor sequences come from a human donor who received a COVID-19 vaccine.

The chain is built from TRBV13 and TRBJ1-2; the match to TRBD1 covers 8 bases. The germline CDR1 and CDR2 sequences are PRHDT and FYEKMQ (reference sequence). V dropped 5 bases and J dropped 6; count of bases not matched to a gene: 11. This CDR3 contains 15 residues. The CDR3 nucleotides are TGTGCCAGCAGCACAATGGACAGGGAGGTCGATGGCTACACCTTC. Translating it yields CASSTMDREVDGYTF.

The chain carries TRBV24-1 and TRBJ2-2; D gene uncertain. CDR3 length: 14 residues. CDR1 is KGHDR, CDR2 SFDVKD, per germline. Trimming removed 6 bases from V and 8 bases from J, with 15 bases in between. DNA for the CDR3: TGTGCCACCAGTCCAGGATTTCGGTCAGGGGAGCTGTTTTTT. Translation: CATSPGFRSGELFF.

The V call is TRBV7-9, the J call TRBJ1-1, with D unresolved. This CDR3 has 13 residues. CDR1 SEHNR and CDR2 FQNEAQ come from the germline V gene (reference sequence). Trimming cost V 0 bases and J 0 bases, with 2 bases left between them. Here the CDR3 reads CASSLAMNTEAFF. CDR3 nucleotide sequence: TGTGCCAGCAGCTTAGCGATGAACACTGAAGCTTTCTTT.

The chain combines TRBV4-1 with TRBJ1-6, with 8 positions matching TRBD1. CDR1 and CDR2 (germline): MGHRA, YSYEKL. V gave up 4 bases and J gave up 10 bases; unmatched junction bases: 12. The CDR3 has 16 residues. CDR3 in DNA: TGCGCCAGCAGCCCCAGACCGGACAGGGCGGGCTCACCCCTCCACTTT. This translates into CASSPRPDRAGSPLHF.

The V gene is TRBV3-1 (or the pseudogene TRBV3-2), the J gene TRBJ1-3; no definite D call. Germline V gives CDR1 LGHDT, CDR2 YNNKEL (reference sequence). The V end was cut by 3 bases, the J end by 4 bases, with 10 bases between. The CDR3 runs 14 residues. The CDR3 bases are TGTGCCAGCAGCCACTCAGACCGAGGAAACACCATATATTTT. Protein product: CASSHSDRGNTIYF.

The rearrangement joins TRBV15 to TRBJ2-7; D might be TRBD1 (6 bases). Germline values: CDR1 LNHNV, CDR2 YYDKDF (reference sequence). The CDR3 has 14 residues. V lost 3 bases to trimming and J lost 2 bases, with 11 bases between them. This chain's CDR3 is CATSRGADAYEQYV. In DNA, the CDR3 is TGTGCCACCAGCAGGGGGGCGGATGCCTACGAGCAGTACGTC.

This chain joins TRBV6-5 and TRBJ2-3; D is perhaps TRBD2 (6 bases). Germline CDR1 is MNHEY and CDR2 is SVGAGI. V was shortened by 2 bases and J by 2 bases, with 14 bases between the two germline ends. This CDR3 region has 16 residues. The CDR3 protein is CASSYRGGVNTDTQYF. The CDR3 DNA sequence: TGTGCCAGCAGTTACCGGGGCGGGGTAAACACAGATACGCAGTATTTT.

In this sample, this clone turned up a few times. The CDR3 sequence: CASSLSREYEQYV. The CDR3 DNA is TGCGCCAGCAGTTTAAGTAGAGAATACGAGCAGTACGTC. The chain uses TRBV10-2 and TRBJ2-7; D ambiguous. Germline V gives CDR1 WSHSY, CDR2 SAAADI. V shed 5 bases and J shed 4 bases, with 12 bases lying between them. The CDR3 covers 13 residues.

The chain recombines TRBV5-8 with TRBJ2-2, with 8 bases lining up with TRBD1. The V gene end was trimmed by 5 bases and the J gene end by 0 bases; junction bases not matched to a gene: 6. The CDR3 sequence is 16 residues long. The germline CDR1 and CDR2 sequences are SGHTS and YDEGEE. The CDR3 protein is CASRFTGGSNTGELFF. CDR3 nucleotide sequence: TGTGCCAGCAGATTCACAGGGGGATCGAACACCGGGGAGCTGTTTTTT.

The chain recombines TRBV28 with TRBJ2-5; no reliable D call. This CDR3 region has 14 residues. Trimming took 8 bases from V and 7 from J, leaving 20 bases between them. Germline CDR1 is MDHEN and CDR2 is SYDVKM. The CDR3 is CASGSRVLSVTQYF. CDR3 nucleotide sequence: TGTGCCAGCGGCTCAAGGGTGTTGTCTGTGACCCAGTACTTC.

The CDR3 region is CASSRTYTGGAADTQYF. The CDR3 DNA reads as TGCGCCAGTAGTCGCACGTATACAGGGGGCGCGGCAGATACGCAGTATTTT. The V and J genes are TRBV5-1 and TRBJ2-3, with 9 bases aligning to TRBD1. The CDR3 contains 17 residues. In germline, CDR1 is SGHRS, CDR2 YFSETQ. Losses at the gene ends were 8 bases for V and 4 bases for J; bases not matched to a gene: 17. Filled out from reference TRBV5-1 and TRBJ2-3, the complete variable domain reads KAGVTQTPRYLIKTRGQQVTLSCSPISGHRSVSWYQQTPGQGLQFLFEYFSETQRNKGNFPGRFSGRQFSNSRSEMNVSTLELGDSALYLCASSRTYTGGAADTQYFGPGTRLTVL.

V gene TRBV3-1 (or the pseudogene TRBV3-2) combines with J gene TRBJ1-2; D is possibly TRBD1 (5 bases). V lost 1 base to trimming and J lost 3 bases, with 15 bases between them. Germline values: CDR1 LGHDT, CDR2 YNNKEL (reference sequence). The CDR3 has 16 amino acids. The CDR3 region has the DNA TGTGCCAGCAGCCAAGTGATGGGGGGACCTCACTATGGCTACACCTTC. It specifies CASSQVMGGPHYGYTF.

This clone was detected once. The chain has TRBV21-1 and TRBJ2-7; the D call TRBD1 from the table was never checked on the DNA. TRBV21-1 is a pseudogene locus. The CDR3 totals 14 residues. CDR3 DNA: TGTGCCAGCAGCAAAGAAACAGGGGGCTACGAGCAGTACGTC. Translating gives CASSKETGGYEQYV.

The CDR3 region is CASSYAGTPGGGYTF. CDR3 DNA sequence: TGTGCCAGCAGTTATGCCGGGACCCCAGGCGGTGGCTACACCTTC. This chain joins TRBV5-8 and TRBJ1-2; TRBD1 might be the D (5 bases). V was trimmed by 5 bases and J by 7 bases, leaving 21 bases between them. From germline, CDR1 is SGHTS and CDR2 YDEGEE. The CDR3 sequence is 15 residues long.

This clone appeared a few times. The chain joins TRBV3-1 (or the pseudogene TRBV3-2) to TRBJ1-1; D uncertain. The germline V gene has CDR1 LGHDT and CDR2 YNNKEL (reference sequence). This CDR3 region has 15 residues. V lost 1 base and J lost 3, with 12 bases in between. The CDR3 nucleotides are TGTGCCAGCAGCCAAGGTACTGATTGGGACACTGAAGCTTTCTTT. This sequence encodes CASSQGTDWDTEAFF.

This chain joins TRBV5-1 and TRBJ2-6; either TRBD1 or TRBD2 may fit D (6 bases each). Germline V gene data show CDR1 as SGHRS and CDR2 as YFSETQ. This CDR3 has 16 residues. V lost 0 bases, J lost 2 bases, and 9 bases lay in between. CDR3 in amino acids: CASSLARGPGANVLTF. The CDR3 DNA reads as TGCGCCAGCAGCTTGGCCCGGGGGCCTGGGGCCAACGTCCTGACTTTC.

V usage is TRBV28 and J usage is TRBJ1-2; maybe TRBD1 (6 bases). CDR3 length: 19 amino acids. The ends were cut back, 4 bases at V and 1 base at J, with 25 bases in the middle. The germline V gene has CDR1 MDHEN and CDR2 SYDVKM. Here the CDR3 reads CASSSPSQGLPLFNYGYTF. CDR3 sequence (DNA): TGTGCCAGCAGTTCCCCGTCACAGGGTTTACCTCTTTTTAACTATGGCTACACCTTC.

The CDR3 spells CASSQAGILGDTQYF. CDR3 DNA sequence: TGTGCCAGCAGCCAAGCGGGGATTTTGGGAGATACGCAGTATTTT. The chain couples TRBV14 to TRBJ2-3; D is possibly TRBD2 (5 bases). Germline V gene lookup returns CDR1 SGHDN and CDR2 FVKESK. The V end lost 1 base, the J end lost 5 bases, and 13 bases lay between the germline ends. The CDR3 totals 15 residues.